This is a list of T cell receptor beta chains from one sample in a study of PD-L1 blockade in urothelial cancer. TCRdb keeps only in-frame clones here, not all; method: immunoSEQ multiplex PCR. Of around 110,000 clones listed, about 91% are singletons. Here the sequenced sample was PBMCs, taken around atezolizumab (anti-PD-L1) treatment. Receptor source: a man aged 60 to 75 with urothelial cancer. Both conserved end residues are part of each CDR3. Each record gives: clone size, V gene, D gene, J gene, CDR3 protein, CDR3 DNA. The D gene is left open where the match is weak. Part of the rows lack a size; the others show once, few, many or a class for expanded clones.

NA	TRBV19	TRBD1	TRBJ2-2	CASSVKAGQGRNTGELFF	TGTGCCAGTAGTGTCAAGGCAGGACAGGGGAGGAACACCGGGGAGCTGTTTTTT
NA	TRBV28	TRBD1	TRBJ1-5	CASIPGQINQPQHF	TGTGCCAGTATCCCGGGACAGATCAATCAGCCCCAGCATTTT
NA	TRBV5-4	TRBD2	TRBJ2-1	CASSPGTTHSYNEQFF	TGTGCCAGCAGCCCCGGGACTACCCACTCCTACAATGAGCAGTTCTTC
NA	TRBV11-3	NA	TRBJ2-7	CASSLKGGHEQYF	TGTGCCAGCAGCTTAAAGGGAGGCCACGAGCAGTACTTC
few	TRBV15	NA	TRBJ2-6	CATSRDLWALGGGSGANVLTF	TGTGCCACCAGCAGAGACCTCTGGGCCCTCGGGGGTGGCTCTGGGGCCAACGTCCTGACTTTC
NA	TRBV5-1	TRBD2	TRBJ2-1	CASSWASGGDEQFF	TGCGCCAGCAGTTGGGCTAGCGGGGGCGATGAGCAGTTCTTC
NA	TRBV19	NA	TRBJ2-1	CASSSNYEQFF	TGTGCCAGTAGTAGCAACTACGAGCAGTTCTTC
NA	TRBV27	NA	TRBJ1-2	CASSPRGANYGYTF	TGTGCCAGCAGTCCTCGAGGAGCTAACTATGGCTACACCTTC
NA	TRBV7-9	TRBD1	TRBJ1-1	CASSLQGDRAFF	TGTGCCAGCAGCTTACAGGGGGATCGAGCTTTCTTT
NA	TRBV14	NA	TRBJ2-7	CASSQVQSYEQYF	TGTGCCAGCAGCCAAGTACAGTCCTACGAGCAGTACTTC
NA	TRBV5-1	NA	TRBJ1-1	CASSLGGQGNTEAFF	TGCGCCAGCAGCTTAGGTGGGCAGGGGAACACTGAAGCTTTCTTT
NA	TRBV5-1	TRBD2	TRBJ2-3	CASSLSGDRTDTQYF	TGCGCCAGCAGCTTAAGCGGGGACCGCACAGATACGCAGTATTTT
NA	TRBV27	NA	TRBJ2-6	CASSLSRFSSGANVLTF	TGTGCCAGCAGTTTATCCCGGTTCTCATCTGGGGCCAACGTCCTGACTTTC
NA	TRBV4-3	NA	TRBJ2-1	CASSQDAMAGEQFF	TGCGCCAGCAGCCAAGATGCGATGGCAGGTGAGCAGTTCTTC
NA	TRBV28	TRBD1	TRBJ2-2	CGTGTGGTGELFF	TGTGGGACCGGGACAGGGGGCACCGGGGAGCTGTTTTTT
NA	TRBV14	TRBD2	TRBJ2-5	CASSQNREGPQETQYF	TGTGCCAGCAGCCAAAACCGGGAGGGCCCCCAAGAGACCCAGTACTTC
NA	TRBV15	NA	TRBJ2-7	CATSRTRDTGEQYF	TGTGCCACCAGCAGGACACGGGACACGGGGGAGCAGTACTTC
NA	TRBV28	TRBD1	TRBJ2-7	CASSSTGDEQYF	TGTGCCAGCAGTTCGACAGGGGACGAGCAGTACTTC
NA	TRBV12-5	NA	TRBJ2-5	CASGPTGSAETQYF	TGTGCTAGTGGTCCAACGGGTAGTGCAGAGACCCAGTACTTC
NA	TRBV15	NA	TRBJ1-5	CATSSTAGQPQHF	TGTGCCACCAGCAGTACCGCAGGTCAGCCCCAGCATTTT
NA	TRBV5-1	NA	TRBJ2-1	CASSLARGHNEQFF	TGCGCCAGCAGCTTGGCCAGGGGCCACAATGAGCAGTTCTTC
NA	TRBV5-1	NA	TRBJ1-1	CASSLERRNTEAFF	TGCGCCAGCAGCCTAGAACGGAGGAACACTGAAGCTTTCTTT
NA	TRBV21-1	NA	TRBJ2-2	CASSKTGTNPGELFF	TGTGCCAGCAGCAAAACAGGGACAAATCCCGGGGAGCTGTTTTTT
NA	TRBV4-1	NA	TRBJ2-7	CASSQVLVAASPYEQYF	TGCGCCAGCAGCCAAGTTCTGGTAGCGGCATCTCCCTACGAGCAGTACTTC
NA	TRBV18	TRBD1	TRBJ1-2	CASSPQTGDYGYTF	TGTGCCAGCTCACCACAGACAGGGGACTATGGCTACACCTTC
NA	TRBV5-4	TRBD2	TRBJ2-3	CASSPGLAGFTDTQYF	TGTGCCAGCAGCCCGGGACTAGCGGGGTTCACAGATACGCAGTATTTT
once	TRBV7-7	TRBD2	TRBJ2-2	CASSPLVTSGGRNGELFF	TGTGCCAGCAGCCCCCTCGTGACTAGCGGGGGGCGTAACGGGGAGCTGTTTTTT
NA	TRBV28	NA	TRBJ2-5	CASSNSGLQETQYF	TGTGCCAGCAGCAACAGCGGGCTACAAGAGACCCAGTACTTC
NA	TRBV4-1	NA	TRBJ1-3	CASSQGRGGLSGNTIYF	TGCGCCAGCAGCCAAGGCCGGGGGGGGCTCTCTGGAAACACCATATATTTT
NA	TRBV28	NA	TRBJ2-1	CASSFIQNEQFF	TGTGCCAGCAGTTTCATCCAGAATGAGCAGTTCTTC
NA	TRBV6-1	NA	TRBJ2-5	CASSEQQETQYF	TGTGCCAGCAGTGAACAGCAAGAGACCCAGTACTTC
NA	TRBV20-1	TRBD1	TRBJ2-3	CSAAQGDTQYF	TGCAGTGCAGCACAGGGGGATACGCAGTATTTT
once	TRBV5-8	TRBD1	TRBJ1-5	CASSFVTGGIGSQHF	TGTGCCAGCAGCTTCGTGACAGGGGGCATAGGGTCCCAGCATTTT
NA	TRBV5-1	NA	TRBJ1-4	CASRGGANEKLFF	TGCGCCAGCAGGGGGGGAGCTAATGAAAAACTGTTTTTT
NA	TRBV5-1	NA	TRBJ2-3	CASRYWDSFSDTQYF	TGCGCCAGCAGATATTGGGACTCATTCTCGGATACGCAGTATTTT
NA	TRBV2	TRBD2	TRBJ2-1	CASTRDRGLVTNEQFF	TGTGCCAGCACTCGAGATCGGGGACTAGTTACAAATGAGCAGTTCTTC
NA	TRBV4-2	TRBD2	TRBJ2-2	CASSQEAGGTGELFF	TGTGCCAGCAGCCAAGAGGCGGGGGGGACCGGGGAGCTGTTTTTT
few	TRBV7-2	TRBD1	TRBJ2-6	CASSPQGQVPFSGANVLTF	TGTGCCAGCAGCCCTCAGGGACAGGTACCTTTCTCTGGGGCCAACGTCCTGACTTTC
few	TRBV2	TRBD1	TRBJ2-7	CASSADRDYEQYF	TGTGCCAGCAGTGCGGACAGGGACTACGAGCAGTACTTC
NA	TRBV9	TRBD1	TRBJ2-7	CASSSGTGAYEQYF	TGTGCCAGCAGCTCCGGGACAGGTGCCTACGAGCAGTACTTC
NA	TRBV2	TRBD2	TRBJ2-7	CASGWPSGRGSYEQYF	TGTGCCAGCGGGTGGCCTAGCGGGAGGGGCTCCTACGAGCAGTACTTC